These 14 T cell receptor beta chains were all obtained from the same sample, sequenced in a study of blood T cells in healthy people across ages. Combining a sample-barcoded 5' primer with a J-beta primer mix, a second PCR ran for roughly 6 to 12 cycles. One entry per CDR3 protein results from TCRdb running MiXCR on the 5' RACE reads. The data contain 1.5 million to 2 million distinct CDR3 sequences, under 30% of them singletons. What was sequenced was blood. These receptors originate from a woman in her 30s in good health.

This clonotype was picked up a small number of times. This chain joins TRBV11-2 and TRBJ1-5; D perhaps matches TRBD1 (6 bases). Trimming stripped 4 bases from V and 3 bases from J, with 13 bases between. Germline CDR1 SGHAT, CDR2 FQNNGV. The length of the CDR3 is 15 residues. DNA of the CDR3: TGTGCCAGCAGCTCCGTCGGGGGCCTCAATCAGCCCCAGCATTTT. Translation gives CASSSVGGLNQPQHF.

The J gene is TRBJ2-3, the V gene TRBV12-3 or TRBV12-4; D possibly corresponds to TRBD2 (6 bases). V was shortened by 4 bases and J by 4 bases, with 18 bases between the two germline ends. This CDR3 has 16 residues. This CDR3 is CASSSEGRAPADTQYF. The CDR3 nucleotides are TGTGCCAGCAGTTCGGAGGGCCGGGCCCCCGCAGATACGCAGTATTTT.

As regards this clonotype: The junction differs from germline at one of its ends, possibly a read error. The DNA for the CDR3 is TGTGTCAGCAGCCACACAGGGGAGAACTCCTACGAGCAGTACTTC. This gives the protein CVSSHTGENSYEQYF. The chain recombines TRBV4-2 with TRBJ2-7; 7 bases are shared with TRBD1. Germline V gives CDR1 LGHNA, CDR2 YNFKEQ. CDR3 length: 15 residues.

This clonotype was recorded once. A read error is possible here, since a much larger clone lies one base away. V is TRBV20-1 and J is TRBJ1-5; D ambiguous. The CDR3 spans 17 residues. Germline V gene data show CDR1 as DFQATT and CDR2 as SNEGSKA (reference sequence). V was shortened by 3 bases and J by 0 bases, with 18 bases between the two germline ends. This CDR3 is CSARSSVGVYSNQPQHF. CDR3 nucleotide sequence: TGCAGTGCTAGGTCATCAGTTGGAGTGTATAGCAATCAGCCCCAGCATTTT.

The chain has TRBV20-1 and TRBJ2-1, with 7 bases that match TRBD1. With 2 bases clipped from V and 7 bases from J, the junction kept 5 bases outside the gene matches. Germline lookup yields CDR1 DFQATT and CDR2 SNEGSKA (reference sequence). The CDR3 has 13 amino acids. CDR3 nucleotides: TGCAGTGCTAGATGGACAGGAGCTAATGAGCAGTTCTTC. Residues: CSARWTGANEQFF.

This clonotype has just a few counts. The chain combines TRBV5-1 with TRBJ2-5; D unclear. Germline CDR1 SGHRS, CDR2 YFSETQ. With 0 bases removed from V and 1 base from J, the gap between germline ends came to 7 bases. The CDR3 has 14 amino acids. The CDR3 DNA is TGCGCCAGCAGCTTGGAGCTTGGCCAAGAGACCCAGTACTTC. Translated, it gives CASSLELGQETQYF.

The rearrangement links TRBV12-3 or TRBV12-4 to TRBJ2-6; tentative D call: TRBD1 (6 bases). The CDR3 covers 14 residues. Trimming stripped 5 bases from V and 9 bases from J, with 14 bases between. CDR3 nucleotides: TGTGCCAGCAGTCAACATACAGGGCTCAACGTCCTGACTTTC. Amino acid sequence: CASSQHTGLNVLTF.

This clonotype was detected a few times. The genes are TRBV15 and TRBJ2-1; D gene ambiguous. Germline V gene sequence: CDR1 LNHNV, CDR2 YYDKDF (reference sequence). Trimming took 9 bases from V and 0 from J, leaving 15 bases between them. This CDR3 is built from 15 residues. The CDR3 region is CATSPRVSSYNEQFF. In nucleotides, the CDR3 is TGTGCCACGAGCCCCCGGGTCAGCTCCTACAATGAGCAGTTCTTC.

J is TRBJ2-2 and V is TRBV11-2; tentative D call: TRBD1 (9 bases). From germline, CDR1 is SGHAT and CDR2 FQNNGV. The ends were cut back, 11 bases at V and 4 bases at J, with 29 bases in the middle. The CDR3 spans 18 residues. The CDR3, as DNA: TGTGCCCCGCGGGACAGGGTCCCCCAGCGGGGGAGCACCGGGGAGCTGTTTTTT. This sequence encodes CAPRDRVPQRGSTGELFF.

Turning to this clonotype: A much larger clonotype is one base distant, so this may be a read error. The DNA for the CDR3 is TGTGCCAGCGCCGGAGGGCCTGGGGCCAACGTCCTGATTTTC. It translates to CASAGGPGANVLIF. The chain has TRBV6-6 and TRBJ2-6; TRBD2 is a possible D gene (6 bases). This CDR3 is 14 amino acids long. Germline V gives CDR1 MNHNY, CDR2 SVGAGI (reference sequence).

The J gene is TRBJ1-2, the V gene TRBV9, with 9 bases identical to TRBD1. The CDR3 covers 14 residues. Looked up from germline, CDR1 is SGDLS and CDR2 is YYNGEE. V shed 6 bases and J 2 bases; nucleotides not matched to a gene: 5. In DNA, the CDR3 is TGTGCCAGCAACGGACAGGGGAAAAACTATGGCTACACCTTC. Its protein product is CASNGQGKNYGYTF. The full variable domain, rest sourced from reference TRBV9 and TRBJ1-2, is DSGVTQTPKHLITATGQRVTLRCSPRSGDLSVYWYQQSLDQGLQFLIQYYNGEERAKGNILERFSAQQFPDLHSELNLSSLELGDSALYFCASNGQGKNYGYTFGSGTRLTVV.

As to this clonotype: Given a much more abundant clone one base away, this may be a read error. This chain connects TRBV29-1 to TRBJ2-5, with D tentatively TRBD1 or TRBD2 (6 bases each). CDR3 length: 13 residues. Germline V CDR1 and CDR2: SQVTM, ANQGSEA. V was cut by 7 bases and J by 5 bases, with 17 bases left in between. The CDR3 here is CSGWQRGPETQYF. The CDR3, as DNA: TGCAGCGGTTGGCAACGGGGGCCGGAGACCCAGTACTTC.

V gene TRBV20-1 combines with J gene TRBJ2-1; D unresolved. The V end lost 6 bases, the J end lost 8 bases, and 23 bases lay between the germline ends. CDR1 is DFQATT and CDR2 is SNEGSKA in the germline V gene (reference sequence). The CDR3 extends over 15 amino acids. The chain's CDR3 is CSAPTAATPQYEQFF. The CDR3 region has the DNA TGCAGTGCCCCCACGGCGGCCACTCCGCAATATGAGCAGTTCTTC.

This clonotype has just a few counts. V is TRBV5-6 and J is TRBJ1-1; D not resolved. Germline-derived CDR1 and CDR2 are SGHDT and YYEEEE. The CDR3 extends over 14 amino acids. The V end was cut by 5 bases, the J end by 2 bases, with 13 bases between. CDR3 amino acids: CASRSTAGNTEAFF. The CDR3 DNA reads as TGTGCCAGCAGGTCGACGGCAGGTAACACTGAAGCTTTCTTT.